This T cell receptor beta chain originates from a study of graft-versus-host responses after intestinal transplantation. In the study overall: Grafts that recipients had were multivisceral, liver-intestinal, or isolated intestinal transplants.

Study-wide results and limits: Maximum circulating GvH clone levels tracked with early post-transplant HvG decreases. GvH clones occurred in recipient marrow; some first appeared in ileum or blood.

TCRdb's table, derived via immunoSEQ multiplex PCR, lists solely in-frame clones and lacks some. The table has 11,000 to 15,000 clones, 30% to 40% seen once. The CDR3 is 14 residues long. Per germline, CDR1 SGHVS and CDR2 FNYEAQ. The V and J ends lost 5 bases and 3 bases respectively, with 14 bases between them. With about 200,000 irradiated, violet-dye-labeled stimulator cells, about 200,000 CFSE-labeled responder cells were plated. The starting material was alloreactive CD8+ T cells from a mixed lymphocyte reaction culture, obtained before intestinal transplant. The sample's subset: CFSE-low proliferating T cells sorted from roughly 6-day pre-transplant mixed lymphocyte reaction (GvH or HvG direction). The sequence derives from a human patient who received an intestinal transplant. The chain uses TRBV7-6 and TRBJ2-7; perhaps TRBD1 as D (7 bases). CDR3 in DNA: TGTGCCAGCAGCCCCAGGGGGGTAGGCTACGAGCAGTACTTC. Translated, it gives CASSPRGVGYEQYF.